What follows are 4 T cell receptor beta chains derived from one specimen sequenced in a study of blood T cells in healthy people across ages. Combining a sample-barcoded 5' primer with a J-beta primer mix, a second PCR ran for roughly 7 to 12 cycles. A single record per CDR3 protein comes from TCRdb applying MiXCR to the 5' RACE reads. Of a few hundred thousand distinct CDR3 sequences in the sample, 25% to 30% were seen once. Specimen: blood. These receptor sequences come from a woman in her sixties or seventies in good health.

The chain joins TRBV5-1 to TRBJ2-3, with unresolved D. V lost 0 bases, J lost 3 bases, and 8 bases lay in between. The CDR3 is 14 amino acids. Germline-derived CDR1 and CDR2 are SGHRS and YFSETQ. DNA of the CDR3: TGCGCCAGCAGCTTGGAGAAGGGAACAGATACGCAGTATTTT. This gives the protein CASSLEKGTDTQYF.

V gene TRBV5-1 combines with J gene TRBJ1-3, with D hard to call. Trimming stripped 4 bases from V and 0 bases from J, with 8 bases between. The CDR3 has 14 residues. The germline V gene has CDR1 SGHRS and CDR2 YFSETQ. CDR3 sequence reads: CASSPDHSGNTIYF. In nucleotides, the CDR3 is TGCGCCAGCAGCCCGGACCACTCTGGAAACACCATATATTTT. The full variable domain, completed using reference TRBV5-1 and TRBJ1-3, is KAGVTQTPRYLIKTRGQQVTLSCSPISGHRSVSWYQQTPGQGLQFLFEYFSETQRNKGNFPGRFSGRQFSNSRSEMNVSTLELGDSALYLCASSPDHSGNTIYFGEGSWLTVV.

With regard to this clonotype: Just one base apart from a much larger clone, this may be a read error. This chain uses TRBV29-1 with TRBJ2-1, with D hard to call. Per the germline V gene, CDR1 is SQVTM and CDR2 is ANQGSEA. This CDR3 is built from 10 residues. V lost 3 bases and J lost 7, with 4 bases in between. The CDR3 region is CSVEINEQFF. CDR3 DNA: TGCAGCGTTGAGATTAATGAGCAGTTCTTC.

This clonotype was detected a few times. The chain links TRBV5-1 to TRBJ2-7, with D possibly TRBD2 on 5 matching bases. CDR3 size: 13 residues. The V and J ends lost 2 bases and 6 bases respectively, with 12 bases between them. The germline CDR1 and CDR2 sequences are SGHRS and YFSETQ. The DNA of the CDR3 is TGCGCCAGCAGCTTTGACCGGGGTGGCGAGCAGTACTTC. This encodes CASSFDRGGEQYF. The full variable domain, in which reference TRBV5-1 and TRBJ2-7 provide the parts outside the CDR3, is KAGVTQTPRYLIKTRGQQVTLSCSPISGHRSVSWYQQTPGQGLQFLFEYFSETQRNKGNFPGRFSGRQFSNSRSEMNVSTLELGDSALYLCASSFDRGGEQYFGPGTRLTVT.